This entry lists 31 T cell receptor beta chains sequenced from one sample in a study of blood T cell repertoires in COVID-19. Here immunoSEQ multiplex PCR was the method, and the copy in TCRdb shows in-frame clones only, minus some. This sample has 65,000 to 70,000 clones; approximately 80% occur once, and the top ten carry about 24%. Sequencing used peripheral blood. These receptors were taken from a human donor in a cohort sampled during active COVID-19.

The chain recombines TRBV7-2 with TRBJ2-3; perhaps TRBD2 as D (6 bases). The V gene lost 5 bases and the J gene lost 2 bases, with 11 bases spanning the gap. Per germline, CDR1 SGHTA and CDR2 FQGNSA. This CDR3 contains 14 residues. The CDR3 region has the DNA TGTGCCAGCAGCCTCAGCGGGTCCACAGATACGCAGTATTTT. This sequence encodes CASSLSGSTDTQYF.

The V and J genes are TRBV4-1 and TRBJ2-3, with D perhaps TRBD2 (5 bases). In germline, CDR1 is MGHRA, CDR2 YSYEKL. This CDR3 is 17 amino acids long. V was clipped by 1 base and J by 6 bases, with 20 bases between them. This chain's CDR3 is CASSQGFSLRAVDTQYF. In nucleotides, the CDR3 is TGCGCCAGCAGCCAAGGATTTTCACTCCGAGCGGTTGATACGCAGTATTTT.

This CDR3 reads CASTADSGSPQHF. CDR3 bases: TGTGCCAGCACTGCCGACAGTGGATCTCCCCAGCATTTT. The genes are TRBV7-9 and TRBJ1-5; a weak D match, TRBD1 (5 bases). Germline CDR1 and CDR2: SEHNR and FQNEAQ (reference sequence). This CDR3 has 13 amino acids. Between the trimmed V and J ends, which lost 7 bases and 10 bases, there was a span of 17 bases.

DNA of the CDR3: TGTGCCAGCAGTTTATCAGGGACTAACTATGGCTACACCTTC. It specifies CASSLSGTNYGYTF. The chain employs TRBV28 and TRBJ1-2, with a tentative D call TRBD1 (5 bases). The CDR3 length is 14 residues. Per germline, CDR1 MDHEN and CDR2 SYDVKM. The V and J ends lost 1 base and 0 bases respectively, with 6 bases between them.

The V gene is TRBV18, the J gene TRBJ2-3; 10 bases agree with TRBD2. The CDR3 has 16 amino acids. The germline CDR1 and CDR2 sequences are KGHSH and LQKENI. V lost 2 bases to trimming and J lost 5 bases; unmatched junction nucleotides: 7. The CDR3 loop is CASSPSLAGAKDTQYF. DNA of the CDR3: TGTGCCAGCTCACCAAGTCTAGCGGGGGCCAAAGATACGCAGTATTTT.

The genes are TRBV7-9 and TRBJ1-2, with D tentatively TRBD1 (5 bases). CDR3 length equals 13 residues. The ends were cut back, 5 bases at V and 4 bases at J, with 11 bases in the middle. Per germline, CDR1 SEHNR and CDR2 FQNEAQ (reference sequence). The CDR3 bases are TGTGCCAGCAGCCCGTCTGGGGCCTATGGCTACACCTTC. It encodes CASSPSGAYGYTF.

This rearrangement joins TRBV5-4 to TRBJ2-1; D may be TRBD1 (7 bases). The CDR3 loop spans 15 amino acids. The germline V gene encodes CDR1 SGHNT and CDR2 YYREEE (reference sequence). Between the trimmed V and J ends, which lost 4 bases and 0 bases, there was a span of 11 bases. The CDR3 DNA is TGTGCCAGCAGCCCGGGGGACAGCTCCTACAATGAGCAGTTCTTC. It codes for CASSPGDSSYNEQFF. Full variable domain (rest looked up from reference TRBV5-4 and TRBJ2-1): ETGVTQSPTHLIKTRGQQVTLRCSSQSGHNTVSWYQQALGQGPQFIFQYYREEENGRGNFPPRFSGLQFPNYSSELNVNALELDDSALYLCASSPGDSSYNEQFFGPGTRLTVL.

The chain combines TRBV7-6 with TRBJ2-5, with 7 nucleotides matching TRBD2. The V gene end was trimmed by 2 bases and the J gene end by 5 bases; junction bases not matched to a gene: 5. Per the germline V gene, CDR1 is SGHVS and CDR2 is FNYEAQ. The CDR3 consists of 14 residues. CDR3 loop: CASSLRGRAETQYF. The CDR3 DNA follows: TGTGCCAGCAGCTTACGAGGGAGGGCGGAGACCCAGTACTTC.

This clone was seen a single time. The chain links TRBV28 to TRBJ2-7, with 8 nucleotides matching TRBD1. Germline V gene data show CDR1 as MDHEN and CDR2 as SYDVKM. The V and J ends lost 6 bases and 3 bases, in that order; junction bases with no gene match: 13. This CDR3 is built from 16 residues. CDR3 protein: CASSRLTGVLNYEQYF. In DNA form, the CDR3 reads TGTGCCAGCAGCCGATTGACAGGGGTTTTGAACTACGAGCAGTACTTC. Drawing the rest from reference TRBV28 and TRBJ2-7, the complete variable domain is DVKVTQSSRYLVKRTGEKVFLECVQDMDHENMFWYRQDPGLGLRLIYFSYDVKMKEKGDIPEGYSVSREKKERFSLILESASTNQTSMYLCASSRLTGVLNYEQYFGPGTRLTVT.

The CDR3 bases are TGTGCCAGCAGTGAAGCGGCAGGGGGCTTGGCGGAACTGTTTTTT. It yields the protein CASSEAAGGLAELFF. The rearrangement joins TRBV6-1 to TRBJ1-4; TRBD1 matches at 8 bases. V lost 0 bases to trimming and J lost 12 bases; unmatched junction nucleotides: 9. Germline assignment: CDR1 MNHNS and CDR2 SASEGT. CDR3 length equals 15 residues.

The J gene is TRBJ1-4, the V gene TRBV7-2; 7 nucleotides align to TRBD1. CDR1 and CDR2 (germline): SGHTA, FQGNSA. The junction had 5 bases not matched to a gene; V was cut back by 5 bases and J by 5 bases. The CDR3 totals 14 residues. The CDR3 DNA is TGTGCCAGCAGCCCCCAGACAGGGAATGAAAAACTGTTTTTT. Its protein product is CASSPQTGNEKLFF. The variable domain in full, completed from reference TRBV7-2 and TRBJ1-4, reads GAGVSQSPSNKVTEKGKDVELRCDPISGHTALYWYRQSLGQGLEFLIYFQGNSAPDKSGLPSDRFSAERTGGSVSTLTIQRTQQEDSAVYLCASSPQTGNEKLFFGSGTQLSVL.

The rearrangement uses TRBV28 and TRBJ2-3; 7 nucleotides match TRBD1. In germline, CDR1 is MDHEN, CDR2 SYDVKM. The CDR3 sequence is 14 residues long. Trimming cost V 2 bases and J 5 bases; bases outside gene matches: 4. The CDR3 protein is CASSLQDREDTQYF. DNA for the CDR3: TGTGCCAGCAGTTTACAAGACAGGGAAGATACGCAGTATTTT.

The chain is built from TRBV28 and TRBJ2-3; 9 bases align to TRBD1. Germline V gene sequence: CDR1 MDHEN, CDR2 SYDVKM. CDR3 length equals 18 residues. V was clipped by 7 bases and J by 0 bases; unmatched bases: 14. DNA for the CDR3: TGTGCCAGCAAAGAGGCGGGACAGGGTAAATTTAGCACAGATACGCAGTATTTT. Translated, it gives CASKEAGQGKFSTDTQYF.

CDR3 sequence (DNA): TGTGCCAGCAGCTCCCAGACAGGTTGGGACGGGGAGCTGTTTTTT. It encodes CASSSQTGWDGELFF. This chain links TRBV7-2 with TRBJ2-2, with D perhaps matching TRBD1 (6 bases). The V gene lost 4 bases and the J gene lost 7 bases, with 16 bases spanning the gap. The CDR3 is 15 amino acids. Per the germline V gene, CDR1 is SGHTA and CDR2 is FQGNSA.

J is TRBJ2-7 and V is TRBV9; TRBD2 matches 7 bases. This CDR3 spans 16 amino acids. V shed 4 bases and J 6 bases; nucleotides not matched to a gene: 16. Germline V gives CDR1 SGDLS, CDR2 YYNGEE. The CDR3 sequence is CASSPHPGGKGREQYF. CDR3 DNA: TGTGCCAGCAGCCCCCACCCGGGGGGAAAGGGACGCGAGCAGTACTTC.

The CDR3 bases are TGTGCCATCAGTGGACAGGTCCGTACCTACGAGCAGTACTTC. The encoded protein is CAISGQVRTYEQYF. The V call is TRBV10-3, the J call TRBJ2-7; possible D gene TRBD1, 6 bases. V lost 4 bases and J lost 2, with 12 bases in between. The CDR3 sequence is 14 residues long. Germline CDR1 and CDR2: ENHRY and SYGVKD.

The V call is TRBV5-1, the J call TRBJ2-3, with TRBD2 matching 11 bases. V was clipped by 4 bases and J by 6 bases; unmatched bases: 4. The V gene's germline CDR1 is SGHRS and CDR2 YFSETQ. The CDR3 length is 14 residues. The CDR3 nucleotides are TGCGCCAGCAGCCCTAGCGGGAGGTCCGATACGCAGTATTTT. As protein: CASSPSGRSDTQYF.

The chain has TRBV5-4 and TRBJ1-6, with a tentative D call TRBD1 (6 bases). This CDR3 has 14 residues. CDR1 and CDR2 from the germline V gene are SGHNT and YYREEE (reference sequence). The germline V and J ends were trimmed by 3 bases and 9 bases, with 13 bases remaining between them. The CDR3 sequence is CASSSARGASPLHF. The CDR3 nucleotides are TGTGCCAGCAGCTCCGCCAGGGGAGCTTCACCCCTCCACTTT. Full variable domain (remainder filled in from reference TRBV5-4 and TRBJ1-6): ETGVTQSPTHLIKTRGQQVTLRCSSQSGHNTVSWYQQALGQGPQFIFQYYREEENGRGNFPPRFSGLQFPNYSSELNVNALELDDSALYLCASSSARGASPLHFGNGTRLTVT.

This clone has just a few counts. Within the sample, other DNA sequences also encode this same CDR3. This chain links TRBV5-1 with TRBJ2-2; 7 bases map to TRBD1. Germline V gene sequence: CDR1 SGHRS, CDR2 YFSETQ. The V gene end was trimmed by 0 bases and the J gene end by 5 bases; junction bases not matched to a gene: 4. There are 15 residues in the CDR3. This CDR3 is CASSLEGGRTGELFF. The CDR3 DNA sequence: TGCGCCAGCAGCTTGGAAGGGGGCCGTACCGGGGAGCTGTTTTTT.

V usage is TRBV12-3 or TRBV12-4 and J usage is TRBJ2-3; no firm D call. This CDR3 is 11 amino acids long. V was pared by 8 bases and J by 2 bases, with 5 bases between. The CDR3 protein is CASLFTDTQYF. CDR3 DNA: TGTGCCAGCCTATTCACAGATACGCAGTATTTT.

This chain uses TRBV7-2 with TRBJ1-4; D is perhaps TRBD1 (5 bases). Germline V gene sequence: CDR1 SGHTA, CDR2 FQGNSA. Between the trimmed V and J ends, which lost 4 bases and 4 bases, there was a span of 10 bases. The CDR3 totals 14 residues. The CDR3 DNA reads as TGTGCCAGCAGCTCAGGGCAGTTTAATGAAAAACTGTTTTTT. Its translation: CASSSGQFNEKLFF.

The chain uses TRBV6-2 or TRBV6-3 and TRBJ2-3, with 8 bases fitting TRBD1. Germline trimming cut 6 bases from V and 0 bases from J; bases unmatched to any gene: 5. CDR3 length: 15 amino acids. Germline CDR1 MNHEY, CDR2 SVGEGT. CDR3 residues: CASSRTGRSTDTQYF. The CDR3 nucleotides are TGTGCCAGCAGCCGGACAGGGAGAAGCACAGATACGCAGTATTTT.

The chain carries TRBV2 and TRBJ1-1; 8 bases match TRBD1. The trim removed 5 bases at V and 5 bases at J, leaving 10 bases unmatched. Germline assignment: CDR1 SNHLY and CDR2 FYNNEI. This CDR3 has 15 amino acids. The CDR3 nucleotides are TGTGCCAGCAGTCCCAAACAGGGGGGTGCGACTGAAGCTTTCTTT. Encoded protein: CASSPKQGGATEAFF.

Remarks on this clone: A junction end diverges from the germline sequence, so it may reflect a read error. The chain employs TRBV7-7 and TRBJ2-3, with TRBD2 matching 11 bases. This CDR3 contains 15 residues. The V gene's germline CDR1 is SSHAT and CDR2 FNYEAQ (reference sequence). The CDR3: CASSLAGGPSDTQYF. For the CDR3, the DNA is TGTGCTAGCAGCTTAGCGGGAGGGCCTTCCGATACGCAGTATTTT.

V gene TRBV6-4 combines with J gene TRBJ1-6; D might be TRBD1 (6 bases). V shed 7 bases and J shed 7 bases, with 11 bases lying between them. Per the germline V gene, CDR1 is MRHNA and CDR2 is SNTAGT. The CDR3 is 13 residues long. CDR3 sequence: CASKTGLNSPLHF. As DNA, the CDR3 is TGTGCCAGCAAAACAGGGTTGAATTCACCCCTCCACTTT.

V is TRBV6-1 and J is TRBJ1-5, with a possible D match to TRBD1 (5 bases). The V end lost 0 bases, the J end lost 6 bases, and 15 bases lay between the germline ends. CDR1 MNHNS and CDR2 SASEGT come from the germline V gene. This CDR3 comprises 16 residues. CDR3 nucleotides: TGTGCCAGCAGTGAAGCGAGTCAGGGTCGGGTTCAGCCCCAGCATTTT. Its translation is CASSEASQGRVQPQHF.

The rearrangement joins TRBV7-2 to TRBJ2-7; 8 positions match TRBD2. The CDR3 contains 14 residues. The J segment lost 3 bases and the V segment lost 1 base, leaving 2 bases of the junction unmatched. The V gene's germline CDR1 is SGHTA and CDR2 FQGNSA. DNA for the CDR3: TGTGCCAGCAGCTTAGGTCTAGCGGGCTACGAGCAGTACTTC. Translating gives CASSLGLAGYEQYF. The whole variable domain, remainder taken from reference TRBV7-2 and TRBJ2-7, is GAGVSQSPSNKVTEKGKDVELRCDPISGHTALYWYRQSLGQGLEFLIYFQGNSAPDKSGLPSDRFSAERTGGSVSTLTIQRTQQEDSAVYLCASSLGLAGYEQYFGPGTRLTVT.

This chain connects TRBV15 to TRBJ2-7; TRBD2 might be the D (5 bases). CDR1 and CDR2 (germline): LNHNV, YYDKDF (reference sequence). V lost 0 bases to trimming and J lost 5 bases, with 14 bases between them. The CDR3 has 15 amino acids. CDR3 DNA: TGTGCCACCAGCAGAGATCGACTAAAAAACAACGAGCAGTACTTC. It encodes CATSRDRLKNNEQYF.

The rearrangement uses TRBV28 and TRBJ2-1; 9 bases align to TRBD2. The CDR3 is 15 residues long. Germline CDR1 is MDHEN and CDR2 is SYDVKM. V shed 5 bases and J 0 bases; nucleotides not matched to a gene: 2. The CDR3 protein is CASSSSGSSYNEQFF. CDR3 coding DNA: TGTGCCAGCAGTAGTAGCGGGAGCTCCTACAATGAGCAGTTCTTC.

V is TRBV6-5 and J is TRBJ2-1, with 12 bases matching TRBD2. With V trimmed by 5 bases and J by 4 bases, 3 bases remained unmatched. Germline values: CDR1 MNHEY, CDR2 SVGAGI. The CDR3 totals 15 residues. CDR3 amino acids: CASSTTSGRYNEQFF. The CDR3 DNA follows: TGTGCCAGCAGTACGACTAGCGGGAGATACAATGAGCAGTTCTTC.

This clone was seen only a few times. The rearrangement uses TRBV4-2 and TRBJ2-1; 7 bases are shared with TRBD2. CDR3 length: 17 residues. Trimming cost V 0 bases and J 4 bases; bases outside gene matches: 9. Per the germline V gene, CDR1 is LGHNA and CDR2 is YNFKEQ. The CDR3 here is CASSQDTREVIYNEQFF. The CDR3 region has the DNA TGTGCCAGCAGCCAAGATACTCGGGAGGTAATATACAATGAGCAGTTCTTC.